The clone carrying this TCR beta chain was seen repeatedly, ten times or more. The data originate from a study of regulatory T cells in long-lasting Graves disease. Library construction for TCR beta used iRepertoire HTBI primers and Arm-PCR of CDR3 regions. Using its own MiXCR run on the multiplex PCR reads, TCRdb lists one record per CDR3 protein. Of 350,000 to 450,000 distinct CDR3 sequences listed, roughly 23% are singletons. Time point specified: persistent/refractory GD, antithyroid drugs over 5 years with positive TRAb. RNA isolated from PBMCs was used to make the TCR library. The sequencing here drew on peripheral blood mononuclear cells (PBMCs), taken when the disease was refractory, from a patient treated with antithyroid drugs. This clonotype was sampled from a woman in her thirties or forties with Graves disease.

The CDR3: CAVDSSFQETQYF. The CDR3 DNA reads as TGTGCCGTGGACAGCTCCTTCCAAGAGACCCAGTACTTC. This chain joins TRBV28 and TRBJ2-5, with D tentatively TRBD1 (6 bases). V dropped 11 bases and J dropped 1 base, with 14 bases sitting between them. This CDR3 contains 13 residues. From germline, CDR1 is MDHEN and CDR2 SYDVKM.